This TCR beta chain was identified during a study of cytomegalovirus exposure and HLA in healthy donors. Notes on this clone: What it binds is not known.

Amplification used 60 Vbeta primers and 13 Jbeta primers. TCRdb's table, derived via immunoSEQ multiplex PCR, lists solely in-frame clones and lacks some. The sample includes about 30,000 clones, around nine tenths of them seen just once. Study outcomes and limitations: In an earlier analysis, productive rearrangement rates for most beta V segments clustered near 87% or 30%. Across HLA loci, a later analysis found differing TCR association rates, with DRB1 most and HLA-C fewest.

Unrecorded immune exposure was likely among donors, who were nominally healthy when sampled. Germline loops: CDR1 SGDLS, CDR2 YYNGEE. V lost 3 bases to trimming and J lost 1 base; unmatched junction nucleotides: 3. CDR3 size: 15 residues. The genes are TRBV9 and TRBJ2-7; 11 nucleotides line up with TRBD2. The clonotype comes from a boy under 18 in good health and CMV-seronegative. Sequencing used PBMCs. For the CDR3, the DNA is TGTGCCAGCAGCGCCGGGACTAGCGGATCCTACGAGCAGTACTTC. Its translation is CASSAGTSGSYEQYF.